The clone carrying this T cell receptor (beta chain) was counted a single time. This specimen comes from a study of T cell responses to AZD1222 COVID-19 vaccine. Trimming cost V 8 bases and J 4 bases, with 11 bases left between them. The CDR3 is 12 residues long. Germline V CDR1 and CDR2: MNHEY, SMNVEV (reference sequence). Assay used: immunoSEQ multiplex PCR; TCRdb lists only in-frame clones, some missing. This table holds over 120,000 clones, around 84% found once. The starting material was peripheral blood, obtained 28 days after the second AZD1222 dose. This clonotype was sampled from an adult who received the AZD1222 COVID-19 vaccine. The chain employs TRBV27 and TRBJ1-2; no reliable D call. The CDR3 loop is CASGRGIYGYTF. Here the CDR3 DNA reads TGTGCCAGCGGGCGGGGTATCTATGGCTACACCTTC.